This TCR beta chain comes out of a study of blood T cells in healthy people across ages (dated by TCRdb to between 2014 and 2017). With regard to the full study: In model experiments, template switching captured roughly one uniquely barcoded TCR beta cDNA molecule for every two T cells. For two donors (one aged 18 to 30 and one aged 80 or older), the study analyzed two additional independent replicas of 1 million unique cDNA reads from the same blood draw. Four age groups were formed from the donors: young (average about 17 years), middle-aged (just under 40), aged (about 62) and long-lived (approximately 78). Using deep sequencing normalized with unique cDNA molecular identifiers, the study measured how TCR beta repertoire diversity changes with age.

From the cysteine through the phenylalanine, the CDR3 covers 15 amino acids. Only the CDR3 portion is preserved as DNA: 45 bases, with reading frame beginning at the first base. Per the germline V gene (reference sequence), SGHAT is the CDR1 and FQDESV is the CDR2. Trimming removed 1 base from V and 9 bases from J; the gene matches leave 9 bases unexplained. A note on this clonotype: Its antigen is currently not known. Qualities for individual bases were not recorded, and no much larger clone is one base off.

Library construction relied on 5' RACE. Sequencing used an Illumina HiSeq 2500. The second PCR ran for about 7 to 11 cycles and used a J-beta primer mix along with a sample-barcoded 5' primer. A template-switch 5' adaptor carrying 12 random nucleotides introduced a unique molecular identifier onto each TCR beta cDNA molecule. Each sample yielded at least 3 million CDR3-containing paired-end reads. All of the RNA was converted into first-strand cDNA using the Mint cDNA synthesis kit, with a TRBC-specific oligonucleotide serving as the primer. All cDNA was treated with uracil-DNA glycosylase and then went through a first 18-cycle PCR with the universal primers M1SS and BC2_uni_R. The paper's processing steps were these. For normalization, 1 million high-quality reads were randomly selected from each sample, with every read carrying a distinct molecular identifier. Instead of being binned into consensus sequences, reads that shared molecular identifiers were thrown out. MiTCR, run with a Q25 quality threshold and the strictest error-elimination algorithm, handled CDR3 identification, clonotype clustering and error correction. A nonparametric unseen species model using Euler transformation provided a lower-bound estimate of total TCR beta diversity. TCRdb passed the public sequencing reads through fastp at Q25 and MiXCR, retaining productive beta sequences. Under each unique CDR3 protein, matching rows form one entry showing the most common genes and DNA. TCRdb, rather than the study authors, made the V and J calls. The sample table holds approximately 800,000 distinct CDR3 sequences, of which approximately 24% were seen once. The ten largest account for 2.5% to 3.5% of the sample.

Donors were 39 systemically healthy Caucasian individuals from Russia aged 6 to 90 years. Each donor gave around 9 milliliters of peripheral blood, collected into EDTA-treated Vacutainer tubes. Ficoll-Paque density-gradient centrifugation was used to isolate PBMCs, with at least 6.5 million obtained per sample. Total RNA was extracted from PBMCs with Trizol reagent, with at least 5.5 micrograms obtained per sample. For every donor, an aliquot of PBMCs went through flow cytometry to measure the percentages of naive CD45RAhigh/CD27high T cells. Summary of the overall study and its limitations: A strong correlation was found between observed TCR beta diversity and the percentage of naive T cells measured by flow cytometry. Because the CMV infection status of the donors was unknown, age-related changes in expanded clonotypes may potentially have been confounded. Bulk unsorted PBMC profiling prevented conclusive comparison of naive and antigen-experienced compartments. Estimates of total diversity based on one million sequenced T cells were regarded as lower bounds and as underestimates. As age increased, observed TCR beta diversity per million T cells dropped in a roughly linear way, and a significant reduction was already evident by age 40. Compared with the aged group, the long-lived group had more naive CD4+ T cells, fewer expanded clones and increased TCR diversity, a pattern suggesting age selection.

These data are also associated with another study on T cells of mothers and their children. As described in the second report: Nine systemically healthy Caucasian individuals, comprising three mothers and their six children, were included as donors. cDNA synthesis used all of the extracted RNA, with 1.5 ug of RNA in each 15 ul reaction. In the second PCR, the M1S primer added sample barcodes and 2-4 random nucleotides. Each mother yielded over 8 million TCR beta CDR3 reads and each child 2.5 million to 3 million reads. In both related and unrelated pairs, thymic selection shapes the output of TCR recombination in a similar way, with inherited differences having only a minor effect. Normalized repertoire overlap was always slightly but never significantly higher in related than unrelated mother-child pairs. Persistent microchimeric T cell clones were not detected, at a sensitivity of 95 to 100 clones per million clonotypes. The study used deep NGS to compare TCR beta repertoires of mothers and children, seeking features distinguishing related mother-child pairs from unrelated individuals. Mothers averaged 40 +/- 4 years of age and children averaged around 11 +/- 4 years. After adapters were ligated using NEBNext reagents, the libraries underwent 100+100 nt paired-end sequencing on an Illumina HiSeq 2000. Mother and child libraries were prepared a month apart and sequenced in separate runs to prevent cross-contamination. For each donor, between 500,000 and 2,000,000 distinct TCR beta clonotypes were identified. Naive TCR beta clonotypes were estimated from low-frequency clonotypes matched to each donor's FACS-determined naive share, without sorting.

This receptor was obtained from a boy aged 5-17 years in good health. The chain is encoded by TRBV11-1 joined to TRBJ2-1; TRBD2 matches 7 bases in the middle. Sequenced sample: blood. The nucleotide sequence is TGTGCCAGCAGCTTAGAAAGGGCTAGCGGATTTGAGCAGTTCTTC. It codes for CASSLERASGFEQFF.